This T cell receptor (beta chain) was obtained from a study of Graves' ophthalmopathy and Graves' hyperthyroidism listed by TCRdb under 2018. Some background on the complete study: Peripheral blood was collected at initial diagnosis, prior to any treatment. To tell Graves' ophthalmopathy apart from Graves' hyperthyroidism, and to predict which patients would progress to ophthalmopathy, the study relied on TCR beta repertoire signatures. In total, 120 to 150 blood samples were TCR-sequenced: fewer than 50 ophthalmopathy, around 75 hyperthyroidism and about 17 hyperthyroidism-to-ophthalmopathy patients. In more than five hyperthyroidism patients, T-cell repertoires of thyroid tissue and blood were compared. A discovery set of more than 90 patients (roughly 43 ophthalmopathy, 55 to 65 stable hyperthyroidism) was enrolled to explore V-J signatures distinguishing ophthalmopathy from hyperthyroidism. Following sample collection, hyperthyroidism patients were given methimazole at a starting dose of 30 mg daily, and ophthalmopathy patients were given high-dose intravenous methylprednisolone. For independent validation, a separate cohort was made up of approximately 19 hyperthyroidism patients plus 17 patients who later progressed from hyperthyroidism to ophthalmopathy. On the study overall, not on this receptor specifically: In validation, the model predicted ophthalmopathy progression with about 70% sensitivity and approximately 75% specificity; some twelve predicted patients were CT-confirmed with GO in a median of about 7.1 months. Among expanded thyroid clonotypes with frequency above 0.001, most also showed up in blood, which suggests that blood repertoires may reflect the thyroid immune response. No statistical method was used to predetermine the sample size, and group allocation was not hidden from the investigators. The 13-signature model separated ophthalmopathy from stable hyperthyroidism with roughly 90% sensitivity and about 84% specificity in cross-validation, and 80%/75% in the test set.

For repertoire sequencing, TCR beta CDR3 regions were amplified from RNA transcripts. The first round was an RT-PCR using HTBI primers with the Qiagen OneStep RT-PCR kit, and this first round was followed by a second-round multiplex PCR, then size selection and purification. The libraries underwent paired-end sequencing with 100 bp reads on an Illumina HiSeq2000. As for the original processing: Reads were processed with SOAPnuke, discarding reads with adapters, uncalled bases, mean Phred below 15, or no exact constant-primer or identifier match. COPE v1.2.5 was used to merge the high-quality paired reads. Clonotypes were defined as unique nucleotide sequences and were aligned to IMGT TRB V, D and J references using MiTCR v1.1. Analysis was restricted to V-J combinations with a frequency above 0.0001, which covered about 99% of repertoires. For each V-J combination, a TCR clonal expansion and chaos score was defined as the ratio of F50 clonal expansion to chaos observed in the TCRdist matrix. Welch's t-statistics and random forest were used to reduce features to some 13 V-J combinations, which were fed into a naive Bayes classifier. Thyroid-blood repertoire similarity was quantified with the Morisita-Horn index. TCRdb redid the processing of the public reads, applying fastp at Q25 and MiXCR, and retained in-frame beta chains. Rows merge per CDR3 protein into single entries with the most common DNA and genes. The V and J calls here are based on TCRdb, not the publication. Present in this sample are more than 300,000 distinct CDR3 sequences, roughly 15% of which were seen just once. The ten largest clones represent roughly 2.4% of the sample.

A patient counted as having stable hyperthyroidism if there was no progression to ophthalmopathy within 18 months of follow-up. Hyperthyroidism patients were newly diagnosed, were aged 18 to 65 years, and had a disease duration under 2 months. Patients were excluded if they had other autoimmune diseases, uncontrolled infections, pregnancy or lactation. Clinical symptoms, serum thyroxine, TRAb, thyroid ultrasound and orbital computed tomography formed the basis of the diagnosis. Ficoll-Paque density gradient centrifugation was used to isolate PBMCs from approximately 10 ml of fresh peripheral blood. Total RNA was extracted with Trizol reagent and quality-checked on an Agilent 2100 Bioanalyzer. This clonotype was picked up a small number of times. Its target antigen remains unknown. Base qualities are missing; no much larger clone stands one base away. The CDR3 starts with the cysteine, ends with the phenylalanine, and has 15 residues. CDR3 DNA is the only sequence kept; it has 45 bases, read in frame from the first base. V trim: 6 bases; J trim: 15 bases; unmatched bases: 19. Sequences MNHNS (CDR1) and SASEGT (CDR2) are obtained from the germline V gene.

The rearrangement joined TRBV6-1 to TRBJ2-2, and 7 junctional nucleotides match TRBD1. The sequence came from an adult woman with stable Graves' hyperthyroidism. Source material: peripheral blood. The CDR3 protein sequence reads: CASSPTDRARTAVFF. The nucleotide sequence reads as follows: TGTGCCAGCAGCCCTACCGACAGGGCAAGGACAGCGGTGTTTTTT.